This T cell receptor beta chain was found in a study of early T cells in non-severe SARS-CoV-2 infection. Findings and limits, study-wide: A preference for anti-spike CD8 responses marked VDJdb matching, which missed private and CD4 specificities.

From the 5' RACE reads, TCRdb called clonotypes with MiXCR, one entry per CDR3 protein. The table records several thousand distinct CDR3 sequences, about 5% of them present only once. By sample share, this clonotype is medium-sized. No antigen is known for it. Germline V CDR1 and CDR2: DFQATT, SNEGSKA (reference sequence). Trimming took 3 bases from V and 4 from J; bases not matched to a gene: 6. The CDR3 runs to 15 residues. Sequencing used whole blood. The chain couples TRBV20-1 to TRBJ1-6, with 7 bases that match TRBD1. The receptor was derived from an adult who was a healthcare worker with PCR-confirmed SARS-CoV-2 infection or an uninfected control (not recorded which). This chain's CDR3 is CSASKGGGYNSPLHF. In DNA form, the CDR3 reads TGCAGTGCTAGTAAAGGGGGCGGGTATAATTCACCCCTCCACTTT.